These 26 T cell receptor beta chains were sequenced from one sample in a study of T-cell memory formation after mild COVID-19. TCRdb fed the 5' RACE reads into MiXCR, producing one record per CDR3 protein. The data show 250,000 to 350,000 distinct CDR3 sequences, roughly 15% seen once. The material sequenced was PBMCs or a T cell subset sorted from them (not recorded which). The receptors come from a man between 18 and 35 years old who had mild COVID-19 (a few samples of this study predate the infection). Cell type and time point are not known.

This clonotype was observed a few times. V and J are TRBV10-1 and TRBJ2-1; no clear D. This CDR3 has 17 residues. Germline loops: CDR1 WNHNN, CDR2 SYGVQD (reference sequence). V dropped 0 bases and J dropped 3 bases, with 15 bases sitting between them. Here the CDR3 reads CASSESYEGPHYNEQFF. The CDR3 DNA reads TGCGCCAGCAGTGAGTCCTACGAAGGGCCCCACTACAATGAGCAGTTCTTC.

This clonotype is a singleton in its sample. The J gene is TRBJ2-1, the V gene TRBV6-1; 13 bases are shared with TRBD2. Germline values: CDR1 MNHNS, CDR2 SASEGT. The CDR3 totals 15 residues. Trimming at V came to 6 bases and at J to 9 bases, leaving 8 bases not matched to a gene. This CDR3 reads CASRSTSGGPSEQFF. CDR3 DNA sequence: TGTGCCAGCAGATCGACTAGCGGGGGGCCGAGTGAGCAGTTCTTC.

This clonotype was found a few times. V gene TRBV5-4 combines with J gene TRBJ1-6, with D perhaps TRBD1 (5 bases). Trimming took 1 base from V and 9 from J, leaving 8 bases between them. From germline, CDR1 is SGHNT and CDR2 YYREEE (reference sequence). This CDR3 has 13 amino acids. The CDR3 DNA reads TGTGCCAGCAGCTTGTGGGGGGTTTCACCCCTCCACTTT. Translating it yields CASSLWGVSPLHF.

In this sample, this clonotype turned up a few times. The V gene is TRBV7-8, the J gene TRBJ1-6; tentatively, D is TRBD1 (5 bases). V lost 4 bases and J lost 0, with 10 bases in between. The CDR3 loop spans 16 amino acids. Germline V lookup: CDR1 SGHVS, CDR2 FQNEAQ. The CDR3 DNA sequence: TGTGCCAGCAGCTGGGACGGAAGCTCCTATAATTCACCCCTCCACTTT. This codes for CASSWDGSSYNSPLHF. Drawing the rest from reference TRBV7-8 and TRBJ1-6, the complete variable domain is GAGVSQSPRYKVAKRGQDVALRCDPISGHVSLFWYQQALGQGPEFLTYFQNEAQLDKSGLPSDRFFAERPEGSVSTLKIQRTQQEDSAVYLCASSWDGSSYNSPLHFGNGTRLTVT.

The J gene is TRBJ1-2, the V gene TRBV11-2; D not certain. The CDR3 sequence is 15 residues long. V was clipped by 1 base and J by 2 bases, with 11 bases between them. Germline V gives CDR1 SGHAT, CDR2 FQNNGV. As DNA, the CDR3 is TGTGCCAGCAGCTTAGCTGTGCACAGAAACTATGGCTACACCTTC. Protein sequence: CASSLAVHRNYGYTF.

The chain joins TRBV7-6 to TRBJ1-1; TRBD1 aligns across 7 bases. Unmatched junction bases numbered 4, after V lost 1 base and J lost 8 bases. The CDR3 totals 13 residues. CDR1 and CDR2 (germline): SGHVS, FNYEAQ. CDR3 residues: CASSLGRGQEAFF. In DNA form, the CDR3 reads TGTGCCAGCAGCTTAGGCAGGGGACAGGAAGCTTTCTTT.

J is TRBJ2-5 and V is TRBV11-2; D unresolved. The germline V gene encodes CDR1 SGHAT and CDR2 FQNNGV. The V end lost 3 bases, the J end lost 1 base, and 12 bases lay between the germline ends. The CDR3 has 15 amino acids. CDR3 DNA: TGTGCCAGCAGCTTCTATTTGGGGATCCAAGAGACCCAGTACTTC. Its protein is CASSFYLGIQETQYF.

The rearrangement uses TRBV20-1 and TRBJ1-4, with 7 positions matching TRBD1. The trim removed 0 bases at V and 8 bases at J, leaving 6 bases unmatched. This CDR3 spans 14 amino acids. From germline, CDR1 is DFQATT and CDR2 SNEGSKA (reference sequence). The CDR3 loop is CSARDAGGVEKLFF. The CDR3, as DNA: TGCAGTGCTAGAGATGCAGGGGGAGTGGAAAAACTGTTTTTT.

This clonotype was seen many times. This chain connects TRBV28 to TRBJ2-5, with D maybe TRBD1 (5 bases). This CDR3 is 13 amino acids long. Germline V gene sequence: CDR1 MDHEN, CDR2 SYDVKM. V was shortened by 6 bases and J by 1 base, with 9 bases between the two germline ends. CDR3 in amino acids: CASRPQGQETQYF. DNA of the CDR3: TGTGCCAGCAGGCCCCAGGGCCAAGAGACCCAGTACTTC.

The chain joins TRBV10-3 to TRBJ2-2; D is possibly TRBD1 (5 bases). V dropped 0 bases and J dropped 5 bases, with 13 bases sitting between them. This CDR3 region has 16 residues. The V gene's germline CDR1 is ENHRY and CDR2 SYGVKD. CDR3 sequence reads: CAISESGALDTGELFF. DNA for the CDR3: TGTGCCATCAGTGAGTCAGGGGCGCTTGATACCGGGGAGCTGTTTTTT.

The chain combines TRBV4-3 with TRBJ1-4, with a tentative D call TRBD1 (5 bases). CDR3 size: 16 residues. V was cut by 1 base and J by 7 bases, with 16 bases left in between. The germline gives CDR1 LGHNA, CDR2 YSLEER. In nucleotides, the CDR3 is TGCGCCAGCAGCCAAGTTGGGGGAGGACTGATTGAAAAACTGTTTTTT. Protein sequence: CASSQVGGGLIEKLFF.

This clonotype was detected only a few times. This chain joins TRBV5-5 and TRBJ2-7; D is undetermined. CDR1 is SGHKS, CDR2 YYEKEE, per germline (reference sequence). The V end was cut by 4 bases, the J end by 7 bases, with 12 bases between. This CDR3 region has 12 residues. The CDR3 loop is CASSPNLWEQYV. CDR3 DNA: TGTGCCAGCAGCCCTAACCTCTGGGAGCAGTACGTC.

The CDR3 is CASSQDAEDEKLFF. In nucleotides, the CDR3 is TGCGCCAGCAGCCAAGATGCGGAGGATGAAAAACTGTTTTTT. The gene calls are TRBV4-1 and TRBJ1-4; D unclear. Between the trimmed V and J ends, which lost 0 bases and 6 bases, there was a span of 8 bases. The CDR3 covers 14 residues. Germline CDR1 MGHRA, CDR2 YSYEKL.

This rearrangement joins TRBV4-1 to TRBJ1-6; 9 nucleotides line up with TRBD1. This CDR3 contains 15 residues. The V gene end was trimmed by 4 bases and the J gene end by 8 bases; junction bases not matched to a gene: 6. Per the germline V gene, CDR1 is MGHRA and CDR2 is YSYEKL. The CDR3 sequence is CASSPGQGGDSPLHF. The CDR3 DNA is TGCGCCAGCAGCCCGGGACAGGGTGGGGATTCACCCCTCCACTTT.

The chain has TRBV2 and TRBJ1-5, with TRBD1 as a possible D gene (5 bases). The CDR3 covers 14 residues. CDR1 and CDR2 from the germline V gene are SNHLY and FYNNEI. V shed 4 bases and J shed 5 bases, with 12 bases lying between them. The CDR3 DNA reads as TGTGCCAGCAGTGCGGTTGGGGCCGATCAGCCCCAGCATTTT. Translating gives CASSAVGADQPQHF.

This clonotype appeared a few times. V is TRBV7-2 and J is TRBJ1-1; D not certain. The CDR3 has 13 residues. V lost 0 bases, J lost 5 bases, and 7 bases lay in between. Germline V gives CDR1 SGHTA, CDR2 FQGNSA. The CDR3 reads CASSLAVLTEAFF. The CDR3 DNA is TGTGCCAGCAGCTTAGCCGTTTTGACTGAAGCTTTCTTT.

The chain links TRBV6-2 or TRBV6-3 to TRBJ1-1; D call uncertain. With 6 bases removed from V and 4 bases from J, the gap between germline ends came to 21 bases. The CDR3 extends over 16 amino acids. Germline lookup yields CDR1 MNHEY and CDR2 SVGEGT. CDR3 sequence (DNA): TGTGCCAGCAGCACCGACGACATTCGGGGAGGCACTGAAGCTTTCTTT. Translation gives CASSTDDIRGGTEAFF.

This clonotype has a handful of counts. The rearrangement joins TRBV2 to TRBJ2-3; D may be TRBD1 (6 bases). The CDR3 has 16 amino acids. CDR1 is SNHLY and CDR2 is FYNNEI in the germline V gene. Trimming shortened V by 2 bases and J by 4 bases, and 16 bases separated the two germline ends. The CDR3 DNA is TGTGCCAGCAGTGAAAACGGCAGGGGCTTTCCAGATACGCAGTATTTT. Translation: CASSENGRGFPDTQYF.

This clonotype was counted a few times. The chain has TRBV6-6 and TRBJ1-2, with D unresolved. The V gene lost 2 bases and the J gene lost 6 bases, with 1 base spanning the gap. Looked up from germline, CDR1 is MNHNY and CDR2 is SVGAGI (reference sequence). This CDR3 is built from 10 residues. DNA for the CDR3: TGTGCCAGCAGTTACAATGGCTACACCTTC. This translates into CASSYNGYTF.

This clonotype appeared a few times. CDR3 in amino acids: CASSPKDQSSYNEQFF. In nucleotides, the CDR3 is TGCGCCAGCAGCCCAAAGGACCAGAGCTCCTACAATGAGCAGTTCTTC. This chain connects TRBV5-1 to TRBJ2-1; no clear D gene. Germline V gives CDR1 SGHRS, CDR2 YFSETQ. Between the trimmed V and J ends, which lost 4 bases and 0 bases, there was a span of 14 bases. This CDR3 region has 16 residues.

This CDR3 is CASQARVFIDTQYF. The CDR3 bases are TGTGCCAGCCAAGCAAGGGTTTTCATTGATACGCAGTATTTT. V is TRBV25-1 and J is TRBJ2-3; D is ambiguous. Germline V gives CDR1 MGHDK, CDR2 SYGVNS. The CDR3 has 14 amino acids. Trimming took 8 bases from V and 6 from J, leaving 18 bases between them.

This clonotype came up a few times. The V and J genes are TRBV5-1 and TRBJ2-5; 8 bases align to TRBD2. Germline V gene lookup returns CDR1 SGHRS and CDR2 YFSETQ. V trimming: 0 bases; J trimming: 3 bases; junction bases outside the gene matches: 4. This CDR3 is built from 15 residues. The CDR3 is CASSLESGGEETQYF. CDR3 DNA: TGCGCCAGCAGCTTGGAGAGCGGGGGAGAAGAGACCCAGTACTTC.

The V gene is TRBV5-1, the J gene TRBJ1-1, with TRBD1 matching over 10 bases. The V and J ends lost 0 bases and 0 bases, in that order; junction bases with no gene match: 5. Germline V gene data show CDR1 as SGHRS and CDR2 as YFSETQ. The CDR3 is 17 amino acids. CDR3 sequence (DNA): TGCGCCAGCAGCTTGGGACAGGGGGCCCGAATGAACACTGAAGCTTTCTTT. Residues: CASSLGQGARMNTEAFF.

In DNA, the CDR3 is TGCGCCAGCAGCCATCGACTTGCCTCGGCGTTGGATGAGCAGTTCTTC. Translating it yields CASSHRLASALDEQFF. The rearrangement links TRBV5-1 to TRBJ2-1; D is uncertain. CDR3 length equals 16 residues. V dropped 4 bases and J dropped 8 bases, with 22 bases sitting between them. Germline CDR1 reads SGHRS; CDR2 reads YFSETQ. The variable domain in full, with the rest retrieved from reference TRBV5-1 and TRBJ2-1, is KAGVTQTPRYLIKTRGQQVTLSCSPISGHRSVSWYQQTPGQGLQFLFEYFSETQRNKGNFPGRFSGRQFSNSRSEMNVSTLELGDSALYLCASSHRLASALDEQFFGPGTRLTVL.

This clonotype has more than one count but fewer than ten. The chain couples TRBV23-1 to TRBJ2-1; tentatively, D is TRBD1 or TRBD2 (5 bases each). TRBV23-1 carries the ORF label, with uncertain function. This CDR3 contains 12 residues. Trimming pared 7 bases from V and 8 bases from J, leaving 12 bases between. The CDR3 here is CASNPGPHEQFF. CDR3 coding DNA: TGCGCCAGCAACCCGGGGCCCCATGAGCAGTTCTTC.

This sequence joins TRBV11-2 and TRBJ2-3; the D gene is possibly TRBD2 (7 bases). Deletions cut 5 bases from V and 4 bases from J, with 25 bases between. The CDR3 contains 18 residues. Germline V gene sequence: CDR1 SGHAT, CDR2 FQNNGV. CDR3 nucleotides: TGTGCCAGCAGCCGATCTCCGGGGGGCCCCCTCGGTCCAGATACGCAGTATTTT. Residues: CASSRSPGGPLGPDTQYF.